This T cell receptor (beta chain) was recovered during a study of blood T cells in healthy people across ages (dated by TCRdb to between 2014 and 2017). Regarding the study in general: In model experiments, roughly one uniquely barcoded TCR beta cDNA molecule per two T cells was captured by template switching. Using the same blood draw, the study looked at two additional independent replicas of 1 million unique cDNA reads for two donors, one aged 18 to 29 and the other aged 80 or older. Donors of different ages were randomly distributed across sequencing lanes to avoid experimental bias. To track age-related changes in TCR beta repertoire diversity, the study relied on deep sequencing normalized with unique cDNA molecular identifiers. Donors were grouped into four age groups: young (average roughly 15 years), middle-aged (roughly 37), aged (around 60) and long-lived (approximately 81).

Overall results and qualifications from the work: Observed TCR beta diversity correlated strongly with the percentage of naive T cells measured by flow cytometry. Total diversity estimates from one million sequenced T cells were considered lower bounds and underestimates. Conclusive comparison of naive and antigen-experienced compartments was prevented by the profiling of bulk unsorted PBMCs. As age increased, observed TCR beta diversity per million T cells dropped in a roughly linear way, and a significant reduction was already evident by age 40. Compared with the aged group, more naive CD4+ T cells, fewer expanded clones and increased TCR diversity were shown by the long-lived group, suggesting age selection. Because donor CMV infection status was unknown, age-related changes in expanded clonotypes were potentially confounded.

A remark on this clonotype: Its antigen remains unidentified. Base qualities are not provided; no much larger clone lies one nucleotide away.

The roughly 42 donors, aged about 6 to 100 years, were systemically healthy Caucasian individuals from Russia. Each donor gave about 10 milliliters of peripheral blood, drawn into EDTA-treated Vacutainer tubes. Ficoll-Paque density-gradient centrifugation was used to isolate PBMCs, with at least 6.5 million per sample. Trizol reagent was used to extract total RNA from the PBMCs, yielding at least 6 micrograms per sample. The percentages of naive CD45RAhigh/CD27high T cells were determined by flow cytometry on a PBMC aliquot from every donor. From the cysteine up to the phenylalanine, the CDR3 has a length of 15 residues. CDR3 DNA is the only sequence kept; it has 45 bases, read in frame from the first base. For this chain, trimming is 6 bases at the V end and 7 bases at the J end, and the number of junction bases without a gene match is 8. Looking up the germline V gene (reference sequence) yields CDR1 LNHNV and CDR2 YYDKDF.

Receptor libraries were prepared by 5' RACE. The sequencer listed for this sample is Illumina HiSeq 2500. A second 7 to 11 cycle PCR used a sample-barcoded 5' primer and a J-beta primer mix. Each TCR beta cDNA molecule received a unique molecular identifier from a template-switch 5' adaptor carrying 12 random nucleotides. At least 2.5 million CDR3-containing paired-end reads were obtained from each sample. All of the RNA was converted into first-strand cDNA using the Mint cDNA synthesis kit, with a TRBC-specific oligonucleotide serving as the primer. Following uracil-DNA glycosylase treatment, a first 18-cycle PCR with universal primers M1SS and BC2_uni_R was performed on all cDNA. In the authors' own workflow: Normalization of each sample was performed by random selection of 1 million high-quality reads, each carrying a distinct molecular identifier. Reads sharing molecular identifiers were discarded rather than binned into consensus sequences. MiTCR, set to a Q25 quality threshold and the strictest error-elimination algorithm, was used for CDR3 identification, clonotype clustering and error correction. Lower-bound total TCR beta diversity was estimated with a nonparametric unseen species model using Euler transformation. In TCRdb, the public reads were trimmed at Q25 with fastp and aligned with MiXCR, with productive beta chains retained. Here each entry gathers all rows of one CDR3 protein and keeps the most common genes and DNA. What appears here as the V and J calls and clone size reflects TCRdb's work, not the paper's. This sample is represented by hundreds of thousands of distinct CDR3 sequences; around 45% of them were singletons. Around a third of the sample is in the top ten clones.

The sequence links TRBV15 to TRBJ2-5; 13 junctional bases match TRBD2. The receptor was derived from an older woman in good health. The material sequenced was blood. The CDR3 sequence is CATRGLAGDEGTQYF. The bases are TGTGCCACCAGAGGACTAGCGGGAGATGAGGGGACCCAGTACTTC.